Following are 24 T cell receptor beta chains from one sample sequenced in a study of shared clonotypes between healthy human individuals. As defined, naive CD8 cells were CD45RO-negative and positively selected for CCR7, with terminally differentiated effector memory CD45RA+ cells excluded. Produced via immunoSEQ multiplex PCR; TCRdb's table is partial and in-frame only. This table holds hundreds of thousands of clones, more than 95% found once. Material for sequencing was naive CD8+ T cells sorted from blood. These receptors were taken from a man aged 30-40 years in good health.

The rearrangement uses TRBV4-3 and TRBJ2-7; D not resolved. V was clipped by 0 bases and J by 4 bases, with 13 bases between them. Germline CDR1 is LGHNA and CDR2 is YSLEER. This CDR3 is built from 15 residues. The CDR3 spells CASSQDWSGNYEQYF. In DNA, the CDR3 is TGCGCCAGCAGCCAAGACTGGTCAGGAAATTACGAGCAGTACTTC.

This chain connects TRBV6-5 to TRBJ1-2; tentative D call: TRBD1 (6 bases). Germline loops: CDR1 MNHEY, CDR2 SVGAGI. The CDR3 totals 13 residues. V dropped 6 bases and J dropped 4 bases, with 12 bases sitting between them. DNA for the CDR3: TGTGCCAGCAGCGAAACAGGGAGCTATGGCTACACCTTC. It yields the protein CASSETGSYGYTF.

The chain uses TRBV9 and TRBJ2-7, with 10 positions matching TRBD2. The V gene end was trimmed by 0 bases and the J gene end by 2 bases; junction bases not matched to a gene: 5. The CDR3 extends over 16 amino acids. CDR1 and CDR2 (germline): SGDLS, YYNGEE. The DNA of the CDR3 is TGTGCCAGCAGCGTAGATCCTAGCGGGAGAGCCTACGAGCAGTACTTC. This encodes CASSVDPSGRAYEQYF.

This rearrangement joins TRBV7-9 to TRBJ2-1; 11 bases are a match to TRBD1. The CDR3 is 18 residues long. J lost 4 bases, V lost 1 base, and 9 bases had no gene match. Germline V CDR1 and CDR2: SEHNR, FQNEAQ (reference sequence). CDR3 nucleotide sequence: TGTGCCAGCAGCTTAGGGACAGGGGGCCACCGCCTATACAATGAGCAGTTCTTC. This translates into CASSLGTGGHRLYNEQFF.

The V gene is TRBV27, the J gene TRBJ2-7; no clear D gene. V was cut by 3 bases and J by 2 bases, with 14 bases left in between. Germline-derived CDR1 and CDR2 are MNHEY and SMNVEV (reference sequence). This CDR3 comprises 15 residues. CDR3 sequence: CASSLKGYSAYEQYF. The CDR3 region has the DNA TGTGCCAGCAGTTTGAAGGGCTATTCGGCCTACGAGCAGTACTTC.

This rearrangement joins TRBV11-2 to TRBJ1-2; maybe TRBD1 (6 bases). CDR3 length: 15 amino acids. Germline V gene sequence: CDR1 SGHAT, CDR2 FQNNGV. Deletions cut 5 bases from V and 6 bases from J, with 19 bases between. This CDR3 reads CASSLRGQAGDGYTF. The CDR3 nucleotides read TGTGCCAGCAGCCTACGGGGGCAAGCAGGGGATGGCTACACCTTC.

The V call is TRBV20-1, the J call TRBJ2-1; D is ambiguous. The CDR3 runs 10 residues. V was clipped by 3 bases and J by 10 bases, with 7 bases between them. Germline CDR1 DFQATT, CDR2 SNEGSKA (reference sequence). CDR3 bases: TGCAGTGCTAGTTTACCGGAGCAGTTCTTC. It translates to CSASLPEQFF.

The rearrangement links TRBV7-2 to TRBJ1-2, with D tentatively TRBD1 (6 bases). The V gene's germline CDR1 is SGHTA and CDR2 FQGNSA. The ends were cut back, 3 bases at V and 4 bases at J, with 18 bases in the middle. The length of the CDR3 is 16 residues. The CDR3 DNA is TGTGCCAGCAGCTTGGACCGTCAACAGGGAACCTATGGCTACACCTTC. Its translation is CASSLDRQQGTYGYTF.

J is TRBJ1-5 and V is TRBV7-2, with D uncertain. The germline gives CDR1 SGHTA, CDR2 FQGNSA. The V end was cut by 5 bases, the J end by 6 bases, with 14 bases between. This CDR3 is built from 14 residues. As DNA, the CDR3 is TGTGCCAGCAGCACTCTCGGAGGGCCTCAGCCCCAGCATTTT. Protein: CASSTLGGPQPQHF.

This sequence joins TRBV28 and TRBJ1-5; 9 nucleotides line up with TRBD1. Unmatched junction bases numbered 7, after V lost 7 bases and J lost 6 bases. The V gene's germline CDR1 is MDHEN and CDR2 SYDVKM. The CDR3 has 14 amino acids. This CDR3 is CASTITGGGQPQHF. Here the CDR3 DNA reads TGTGCCAGCACCATAACAGGGGGCGGTCAGCCCCAGCATTTT.

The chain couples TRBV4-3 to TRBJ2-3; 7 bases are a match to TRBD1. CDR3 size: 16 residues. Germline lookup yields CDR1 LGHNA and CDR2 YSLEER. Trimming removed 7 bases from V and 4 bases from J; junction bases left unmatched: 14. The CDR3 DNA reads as TGCGCCAGCACCCCGTCGACAGGGATAAGTGCAGATACGCAGTATTTT. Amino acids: CASTPSTGISADTQYF.

In DNA form, the CDR3 reads TGTGCCAGCAGTAATAGAAGAGATACGCAGTATTTT. Its translation is CASSNRRDTQYF. The rearrangement uses TRBV6-5 and TRBJ2-3; D uncertain. Deletions cut 5 bases from V and 5 bases from J, with 8 bases between. CDR3 length: 12 amino acids. Per germline, CDR1 MNHEY and CDR2 SVGAGI.

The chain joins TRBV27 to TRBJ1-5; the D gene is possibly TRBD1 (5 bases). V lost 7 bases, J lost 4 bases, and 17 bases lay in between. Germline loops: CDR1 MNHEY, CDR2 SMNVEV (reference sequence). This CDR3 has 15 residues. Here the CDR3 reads CASNPNGGGNQPQHF. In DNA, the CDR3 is TGTGCCAGCAACCCCAATGGGGGAGGAAATCAGCCCCAGCATTTT.

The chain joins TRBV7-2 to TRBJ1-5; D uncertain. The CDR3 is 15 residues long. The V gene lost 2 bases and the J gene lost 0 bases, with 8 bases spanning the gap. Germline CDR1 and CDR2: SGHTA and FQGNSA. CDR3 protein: CASSLIGYSNQPQHF. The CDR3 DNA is TGTGCCAGCAGCTTAATAGGGTATAGCAATCAGCCCCAGCATTTT.

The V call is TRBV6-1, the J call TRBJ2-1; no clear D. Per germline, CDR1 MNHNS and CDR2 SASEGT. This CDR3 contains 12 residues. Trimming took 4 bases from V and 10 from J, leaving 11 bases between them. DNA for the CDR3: TGTGCCAGCAGTGTCCGCTCAGAAGAGCAGTTCTTC. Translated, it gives CASSVRSEEQFF.

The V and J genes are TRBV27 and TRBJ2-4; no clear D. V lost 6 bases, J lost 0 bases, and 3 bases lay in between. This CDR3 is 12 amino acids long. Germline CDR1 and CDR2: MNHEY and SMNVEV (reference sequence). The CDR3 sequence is CASRGAKNIQYF. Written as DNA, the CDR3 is TGTGCCAGCAGGGGAGCCAAAAACATTCAGTACTTC.

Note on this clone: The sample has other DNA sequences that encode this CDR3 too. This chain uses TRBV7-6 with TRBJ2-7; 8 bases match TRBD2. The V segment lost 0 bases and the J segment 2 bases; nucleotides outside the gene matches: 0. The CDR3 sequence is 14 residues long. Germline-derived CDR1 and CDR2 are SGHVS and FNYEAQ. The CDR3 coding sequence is TGTGCCAGCAGCTTAGCAGCGGGAGCCTACGAGCAGTACTTC. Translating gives CASSLAAGAYEQYF.

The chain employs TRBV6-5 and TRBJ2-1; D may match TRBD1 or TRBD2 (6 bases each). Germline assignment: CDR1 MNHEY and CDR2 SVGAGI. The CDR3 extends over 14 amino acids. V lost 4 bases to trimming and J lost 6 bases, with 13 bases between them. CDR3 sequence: CASSSPSGANEQFF. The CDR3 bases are TGTGCCAGCAGTTCCCCGTCGGGGGCCAATGAGCAGTTCTTC.

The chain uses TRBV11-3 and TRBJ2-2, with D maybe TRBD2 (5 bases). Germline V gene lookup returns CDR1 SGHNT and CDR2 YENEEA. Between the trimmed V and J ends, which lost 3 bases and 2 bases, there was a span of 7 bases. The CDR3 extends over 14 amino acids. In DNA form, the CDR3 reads TGTGCCAGCAGCTTTGGAGGCAACACCGGGGAGCTGTTTTTT. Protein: CASSFGGNTGELFF.

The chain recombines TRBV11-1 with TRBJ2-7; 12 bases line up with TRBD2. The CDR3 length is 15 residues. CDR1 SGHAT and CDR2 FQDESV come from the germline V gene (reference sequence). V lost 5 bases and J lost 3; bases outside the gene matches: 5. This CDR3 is CASSRTSGENYEQYF. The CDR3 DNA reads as TGTGCCAGCAGCCGGACTAGCGGGGAAAACTACGAGCAGTACTTC.

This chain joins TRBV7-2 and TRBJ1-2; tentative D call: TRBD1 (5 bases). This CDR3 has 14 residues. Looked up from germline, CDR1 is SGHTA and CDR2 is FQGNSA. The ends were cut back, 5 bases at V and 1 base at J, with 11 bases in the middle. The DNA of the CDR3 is TGTGCCAGCAGCCCGACAGAGAATAACTATGGCTACACCTTC. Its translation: CASSPTENNYGYTF. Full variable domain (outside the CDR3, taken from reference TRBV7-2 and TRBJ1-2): GAGVSQSPSNKVTEKGKDVELRCDPISGHTALYWYRQSLGQGLEFLIYFQGNSAPDKSGLPSDRFSAERTGGSVSTLTIQRTQQEDSAVYLCASSPTENNYGYTFGSGTRLTVV.

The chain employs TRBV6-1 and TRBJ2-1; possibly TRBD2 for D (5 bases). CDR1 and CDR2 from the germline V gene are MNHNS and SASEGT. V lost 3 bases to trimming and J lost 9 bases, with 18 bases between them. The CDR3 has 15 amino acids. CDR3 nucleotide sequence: TGTGCCAGCAGTGACTTTCCCGATTTAAGCGGTGAGCAGTTCTTC. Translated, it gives CASSDFPDLSGEQFF.

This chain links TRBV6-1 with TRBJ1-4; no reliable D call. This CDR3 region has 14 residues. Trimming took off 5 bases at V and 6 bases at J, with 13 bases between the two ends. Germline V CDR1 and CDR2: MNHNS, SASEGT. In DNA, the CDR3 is TGTGCCAGCAGTTCGCCAGATCGGGATGAAAAACTGTTTTTT. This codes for CASSSPDRDEKLFF.

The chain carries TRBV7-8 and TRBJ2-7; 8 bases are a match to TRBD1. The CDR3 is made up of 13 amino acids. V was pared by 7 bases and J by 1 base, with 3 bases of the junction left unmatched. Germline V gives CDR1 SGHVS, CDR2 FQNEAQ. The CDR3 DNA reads TGTGCCAGCAACTACAGGGGGTCCTACGAGCAGTACTTC. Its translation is CASNYRGSYEQYF.